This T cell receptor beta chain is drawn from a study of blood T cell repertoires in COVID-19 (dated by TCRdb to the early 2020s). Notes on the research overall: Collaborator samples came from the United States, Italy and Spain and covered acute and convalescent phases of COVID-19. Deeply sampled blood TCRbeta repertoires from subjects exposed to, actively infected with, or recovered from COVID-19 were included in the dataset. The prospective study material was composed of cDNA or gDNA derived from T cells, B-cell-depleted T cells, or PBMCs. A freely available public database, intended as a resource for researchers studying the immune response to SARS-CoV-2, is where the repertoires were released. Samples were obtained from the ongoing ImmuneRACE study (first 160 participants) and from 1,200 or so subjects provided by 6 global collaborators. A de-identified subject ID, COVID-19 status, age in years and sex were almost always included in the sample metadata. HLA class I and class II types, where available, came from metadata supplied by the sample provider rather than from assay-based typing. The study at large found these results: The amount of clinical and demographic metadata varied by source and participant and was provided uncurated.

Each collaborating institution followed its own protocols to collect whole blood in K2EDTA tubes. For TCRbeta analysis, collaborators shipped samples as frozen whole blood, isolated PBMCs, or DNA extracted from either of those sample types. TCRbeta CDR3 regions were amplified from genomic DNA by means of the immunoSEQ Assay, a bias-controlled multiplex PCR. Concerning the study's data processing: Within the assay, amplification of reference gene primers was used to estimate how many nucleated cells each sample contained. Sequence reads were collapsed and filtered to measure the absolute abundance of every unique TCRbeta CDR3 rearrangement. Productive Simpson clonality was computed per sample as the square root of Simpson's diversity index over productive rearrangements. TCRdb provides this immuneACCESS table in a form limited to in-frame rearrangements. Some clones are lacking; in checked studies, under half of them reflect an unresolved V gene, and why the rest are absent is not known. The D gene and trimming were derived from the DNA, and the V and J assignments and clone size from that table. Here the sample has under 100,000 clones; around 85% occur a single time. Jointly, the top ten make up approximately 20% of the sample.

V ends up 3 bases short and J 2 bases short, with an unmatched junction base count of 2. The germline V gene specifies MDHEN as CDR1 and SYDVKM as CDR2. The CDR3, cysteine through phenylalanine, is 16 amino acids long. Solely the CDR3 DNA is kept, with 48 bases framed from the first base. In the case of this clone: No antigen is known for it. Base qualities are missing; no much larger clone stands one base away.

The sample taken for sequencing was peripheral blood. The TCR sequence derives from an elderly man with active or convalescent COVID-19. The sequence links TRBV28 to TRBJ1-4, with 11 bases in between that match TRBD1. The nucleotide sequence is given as TGTGCCAGCAGTTTGGGACAGGGGGTTACTAATGAAAAACTGTTTTTT. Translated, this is CASSLGQGVTNEKLFF.